This T cell receptor beta chain was observed in a study of blood T cells in healthy people across ages. V trimming: 1 base; J trimming: 13 bases; junction bases outside the gene matches: 6. CDR1 and CDR2 from the germline V gene are MNHEY and SVGEGT. This CDR3 contains 13 residues. For the second PCR, which ran for about 7 to 11 cycles, a sample-barcoded 5' primer and a J-beta primer mix were used. TCRdb called the 5' RACE reads again in MiXCR, with one record for every CDR3 protein. This table holds about 1.5 million distinct CDR3 sequences, 40% to 50% found once. Isolation recovered at least 6 million PBMCs from every sample.

The sequenced sample was blood. This sequence originates from a woman younger than 30 in good health. The chain combines TRBV6-2 or TRBV6-3 with TRBJ2-5, with 10 bases lining up with TRBD1. The DNA for the CDR3 is TGTGCCAGCAGTTACTTGGGACAGGGGTTCGCGTACTTC. This sequence encodes CASSYLGQGFAYF.